The 5 T cell receptor beta chains given below trace back to one sample, sequenced in a study of cytomegalovirus exposure and HLA in healthy donors. 60 Vbeta and 13 Jbeta primers were used in PCR. Sequencing used immunoSEQ multiplex PCR; TCRdb keeps in-frame clones, though not all of them. The table has about 150,000 clones, approximately 85% seen once. The sequenced sample was PBMCs. These receptors were obtained from a woman aged 18-30 years in good health and CMV-seronegative.

Only one count was recorded for this clone. The V and J genes are TRBV6-1 and TRBJ1-1, with D possibly matching TRBD1 (5 bases). Trimming took off 2 bases at V and 3 bases at J, with 7 bases between the two ends. The germline V gene has CDR1 MNHNS and CDR2 SASEGT. CDR3 length: 13 amino acids. Here the CDR3 reads CASSEWGDTEAFF. DNA for the CDR3: TGTGCCAGCAGTGAATGGGGGGACACTGAAGCTTTCTTT.

The V call is TRBV4-1, the J call TRBJ2-7; TRBD1 matches at 9 bases. The CDR3 contains 20 residues. The V segment lost 4 bases and the J segment 1 base; nucleotides outside the gene matches: 20. Per germline, CDR1 MGHRA and CDR2 YSYEKL. The CDR3 sequence is CASSPWRGQGSTGGSYEQYF. DNA of the CDR3: TGCGCCAGCAGCCCATGGCGGGGACAGGGAAGTACCGGGGGTTCCTACGAGCAGTACTTC.

The V call is TRBV5-1, the J call TRBJ2-3, with 7 bases lining up with TRBD1. The V segment lost 4 bases and the J segment 5 bases; nucleotides outside the gene matches: 7. Per germline, CDR1 SGHRS and CDR2 YFSETQ. The CDR3 totals 14 residues. The CDR3 bases are TGCGCCAGCAGCCCAGGGGGATCGGAAGATACGCAGTATTTT. As protein: CASSPGGSEDTQYF. The full variable domain, completed using reference TRBV5-1 and TRBJ2-3, is KAGVTQTPRYLIKTRGQQVTLSCSPISGHRSVSWYQQTPGQGLQFLFEYFSETQRNKGNFPGRFSGRQFSNSRSEMNVSTLELGDSALYLCASSPGGSEDTQYFGPGTRLTVL.

The J gene is TRBJ1-2, the V gene TRBV2; unclear D gene. V lost 8 bases to trimming and J lost 0 bases, with 10 bases between them. The germline V gene encodes CDR1 SNHLY and CDR2 FYNNEI. CDR3 size: 13 residues. The DNA of the CDR3 is TGTGCCAGCGGAAACGGAGCTAACTATGGCTACACCTTC. This translates into CASGNGANYGYTF.

This clone was seen ten or more times. The DNA of the CDR3 is TGTGCCAGCAGTTACGGACAGGGTACCTACGAGCAGTACTTC. Its translation: CASSYGQGTYEQYF. The chain links TRBV6-6 to TRBJ2-7; TRBD1 matches at 8 bases. The trim removed 2 bases at V and 2 bases at J, leaving 2 bases unmatched. CDR3 length: 14 amino acids. Germline-derived CDR1 and CDR2 are MNHNY and SVGAGI (reference sequence).